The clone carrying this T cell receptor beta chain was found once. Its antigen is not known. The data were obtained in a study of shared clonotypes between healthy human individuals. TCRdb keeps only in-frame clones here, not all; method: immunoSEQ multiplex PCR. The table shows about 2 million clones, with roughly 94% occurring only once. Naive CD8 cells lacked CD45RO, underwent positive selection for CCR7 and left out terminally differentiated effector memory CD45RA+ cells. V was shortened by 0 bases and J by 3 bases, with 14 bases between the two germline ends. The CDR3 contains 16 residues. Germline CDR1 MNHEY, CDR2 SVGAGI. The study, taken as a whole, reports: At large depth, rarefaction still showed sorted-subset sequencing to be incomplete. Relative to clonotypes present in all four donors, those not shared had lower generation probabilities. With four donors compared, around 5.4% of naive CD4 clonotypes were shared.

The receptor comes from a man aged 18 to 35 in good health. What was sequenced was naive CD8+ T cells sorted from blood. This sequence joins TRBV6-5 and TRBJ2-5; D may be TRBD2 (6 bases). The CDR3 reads CASSYSFPGGKETQYF. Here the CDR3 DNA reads TGTGCCAGCAGTTACTCCTTCCCCGGGGGAAAAGAGACCCAGTACTTC.